A single sample is the source of the 14 T cell receptor beta chains below, sequenced in a study of early T cells in non-severe SARS-CoV-2 infection. TCRdb re-called the 5' RACE reads through MiXCR, storing one row per CDR3 protein. The profile shows around 68,000 distinct CDR3 sequences, roughly 13% of them singletons. Sequencing was performed on whole blood, taken at baseline. These receptors all stem from an adult who was a healthcare worker with PCR-confirmed SARS-CoV-2 infection or an uninfected control (not recorded which).

This chain uses TRBV28 with TRBJ2-7; 7 bases line up with TRBD2. This CDR3 is built from 15 residues. V lost 2 bases to trimming and J lost 5 bases; unmatched junction nucleotides: 9. Germline CDR1 is MDHEN and CDR2 is SYDVKM. The CDR3 DNA reads TGTGCCAGCAGTTTACTCGGTAGCGGGCGGAACGAGCAGTACTTC. Translating it yields CASSLLGSGRNEQYF.

This clonotype was detected only a few times. The CDR3 nucleotides read TGCAGCGTTCAAGCCCCCTCTGGGGCCAACGTCCTGACTTTC. Its translation: CSVQAPSGANVLTF. The rearrangement links TRBV29-1 to TRBJ2-6; D remains ambiguous. CDR1 is SQVTM and CDR2 is ANQGSEA in the germline V gene. This CDR3 spans 14 amino acids. The ends were cut back, 5 bases at V and 0 bases at J, with 8 bases in the middle.

This clonotype has a count of ten or more. V is TRBV18 and J is TRBJ2-7; 8 bases match TRBD1. From germline, CDR1 is KGHSH and CDR2 LQKENI. This CDR3 is built from 14 residues. V was pared by 5 bases and J by 4 bases, with 7 bases of the junction left unmatched. The CDR3 here is CASSARQGSYEQYF. The CDR3 nucleotides read TGTGCCAGCTCAGCGAGACAGGGGTCGTACGAGCAGTACTTC.

The chain has TRBV20-1 and TRBJ1-1; D gene ambiguous. The V end was cut by 4 bases, the J end by 1 base, with 19 bases between. The CDR3 has 16 amino acids. Germline values: CDR1 DFQATT, CDR2 SNEGSKA (reference sequence). The CDR3 coding sequence is TGCAGTGCTACACGTTTCAGAGCCAACCCGAACACTGAAGCTTTCTTT. It is translated as CSATRFRANPNTEAFF.

V is TRBV12-3 or TRBV12-4 and J is TRBJ1-1, with D perhaps matching TRBD1 (5 bases). The CDR3 runs 16 residues. Trimming stripped 4 bases from V and 3 bases from J, with 18 bases between. This CDR3 reads CASSYPPGRSYTEAFF. CDR3 in DNA: TGTGCCAGCAGTTACCCTCCGGGACGGAGTTACACTGAAGCTTTCTTT.

The sample holds a few counts of this clonotype. V and J are TRBV7-2 and TRBJ2-3; TRBD1 aligns across 11 bases. V shed 6 bases, J shed 4 bases, and the junction held 3 bases outside the gene matches. The CDR3 totals 14 residues. Germline assignment: CDR1 SGHTA and CDR2 FQGNSA. CDR3 sequence reads: CASRDRGQSDTQYF. The CDR3 DNA follows: TGTGCCAGCAGGGACAGGGGGCAATCAGATACGCAGTATTTT.

This sequence joins TRBV14 and TRBJ1-1; possible D gene TRBD1, 5 bases. The CDR3 has 14 amino acids. Germline CDR1 SGHDN, CDR2 FVKESK. V dropped 4 bases and J dropped 1 base, with 10 bases sitting between them. DNA of the CDR3: TGTGCCAGCAGCCGTGGGGACGCGAACACTGAAGCTTTCTTT. Amino acids: CASSRGDANTEAFF.

This clonotype was counted between two and nine times. The CDR3 region is CASSLLGSKGQPQHF. Written as DNA, the CDR3 is TGTGCCAGCAGTTTATTGGGGAGTAAGGGTCAGCCCCAGCATTTT. The chain joins TRBV27 to TRBJ1-5; D gene unclear. The CDR3 runs 15 residues. V shed 1 base and J shed 6 bases, with 13 bases lying between them. Germline CDR1 is MNHEY and CDR2 is SMNVEV (reference sequence).

The chain carries TRBV11-2 and TRBJ2-2; no reliable D call. This CDR3 is built from 15 residues. V was pared by 1 base and J by 1 base, with 7 bases between. Germline values: CDR1 SGHAT, CDR2 FQNNGV. In DNA form, the CDR3 reads TGTGCCAGCAGCTTAGGTCTGATGAACACCGGGGAGCTGTTTTTT. This translates into CASSLGLMNTGELFF.

This clonotype was detected only a few times. V is TRBV9 and J is TRBJ2-7, with 11 nucleotides matching TRBD1. With 3 bases clipped from V and 4 bases from J, the junction kept 6 bases outside the gene matches. This CDR3 is built from 15 residues. Germline V CDR1 and CDR2: SGDLS, YYNGEE. CDR3 sequence reads: CASSAGTGGLYEQYF. The CDR3 DNA reads TGTGCCAGCAGCGCCGGGACAGGGGGGTTGTACGAGCAGTACTTC.

This clonotype was seen many times. This chain uses TRBV7-9 with TRBJ2-1, with a possible D match to TRBD1 (5 bases). Deletions cut 5 bases from V and 7 bases from J, with 15 bases between. The CDR3 covers 14 residues. The V gene's germline CDR1 is SEHNR and CDR2 FQNEAQ (reference sequence). The CDR3, as DNA: TGTGCCAGCAGCAGAAAGGAATACAGGAATGAGCAGTTCTTC. Amino acid sequence: CASSRKEYRNEQFF.

The J gene is TRBJ2-1, the V gene TRBV2; D is unclear. The V end lost 3 bases, the J end lost 9 bases, and 3 bases lay between the germline ends. The CDR3 loop spans 10 amino acids. Per the germline V gene, CDR1 is SNHLY and CDR2 is FYNNEI. CDR3 sequence (DNA): TGTGCCAGCAGTGACACTGAGCAGTTCTTC. Protein sequence: CASSDTEQFF.

There are a few counts of this clonotype. The CDR3 sequence is CASSVEIHMNTEAFF. The CDR3, as DNA: TGTGCCAGCAGCGTAGAAATTCACATGAACACTGAAGCTTTCTTT. The chain couples TRBV9 to TRBJ1-1; D remains unclear. The CDR3 totals 15 residues. Germline lookup yields CDR1 SGDLS and CDR2 YYNGEE. The germline V and J ends were trimmed by 0 bases and 0 bases, with 9 bases remaining between them.

V gene TRBV11-2 combines with J gene TRBJ2-2; 7 bases are shared with TRBD2. The germline CDR1 and CDR2 sequences are SGHAT and FQNNGV. The junction had 3 bases not matched to a gene; V was cut back by 5 bases and J by 6 bases. CDR3 size: 13 residues. CDR3 nucleotide sequence: TGTGCCAGCAGCCGGGCGGGGGCCGGGGAGCTGTTTTTT. Its translation is CASSRAGAGELFF.